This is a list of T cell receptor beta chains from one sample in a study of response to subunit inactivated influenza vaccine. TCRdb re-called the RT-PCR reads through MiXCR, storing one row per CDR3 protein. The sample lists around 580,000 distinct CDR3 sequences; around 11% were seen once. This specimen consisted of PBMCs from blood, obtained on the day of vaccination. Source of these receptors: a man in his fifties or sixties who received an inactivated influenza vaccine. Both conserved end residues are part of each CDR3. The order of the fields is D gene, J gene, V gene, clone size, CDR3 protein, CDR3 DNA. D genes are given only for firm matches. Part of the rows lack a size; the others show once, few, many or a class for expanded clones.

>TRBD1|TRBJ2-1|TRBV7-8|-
CASRLDRGTYNEQFF
TGTGCCAGCAGGCTAGACAGGGGAACCTACAATGAGCAGTTCTTC
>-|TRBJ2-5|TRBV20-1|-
CSARDRMRLVLETQYF
TGCAGTGCTAGAGATCGTATGCGACTAGTGCTAGAGACCCAGTACTTC
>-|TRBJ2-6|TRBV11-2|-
CASSSRVSGANVLTF
TGTGCCAGCAGCTCGAGGGTATCTGGGGCCAACGTCCTGACTTTC
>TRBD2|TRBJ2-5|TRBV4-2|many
CASSQAGGPGETQYF
TGTGCCAGCAGCCAAGCGGGGGGGCCTGGAGAGACCCAGTACTTC
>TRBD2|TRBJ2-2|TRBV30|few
CAWSVPGLVTGELFF
TGTGCCTGGAGTGTTCCCGGACTAGTGACCGGGGAGCTGTTTTTT
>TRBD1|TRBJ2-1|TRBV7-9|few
CASSFPSDRGYNEQFF
TGTGCCAGCAGCTTCCCCTCGGACAGGGGTTACAATGAGCAGTTCTTC
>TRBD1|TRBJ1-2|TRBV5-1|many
CASSLGDRANYGYTF
TGCGCCAGCAGCTTGGGGGACAGAGCAAACTATGGCTACACCTTC
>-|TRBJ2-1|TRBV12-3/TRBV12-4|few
CASTLLGGSYNEQFF
TGTGCCAGCACCCTACTCGGAGGGTCCTACAATGAGCAGTTCTTC
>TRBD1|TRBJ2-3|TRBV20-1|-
CSARPGQAQGTDTQYF
TGCAGTGCTAGGCCAGGACAGGCGCAAGGCACAGATACGCAGTATTTT
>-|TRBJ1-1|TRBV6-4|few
CASSVTKGFGKAFF
TGTGCCAGCAGTGTCACCAAAGGTTTCGGCAAAGCTTTCTTT
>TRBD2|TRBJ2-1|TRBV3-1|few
CASSQDSSGGNEQFF
TGTGCCAGCAGCCAAGATTCTAGCGGGGGCAATGAGCAGTTCTTC
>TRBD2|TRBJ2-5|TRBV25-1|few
CASYTGTSKTQYF
TGTGCCAGCTACACAGGGACTAGCAAGACCCAGTACTTC
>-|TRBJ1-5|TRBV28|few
CASSQDRWDQPQHF
TGTGCCAGCAGCCAAGACAGGTGGGATCAGCCCCAGCATTTT
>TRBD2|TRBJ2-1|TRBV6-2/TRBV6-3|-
CASSYGAGGLDEQFF
TGTGCCAGCAGTTACGGGGCGGGAGGGCTGGACGAGCAGTTCTTC
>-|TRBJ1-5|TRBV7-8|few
CASSLAGLKPQHF
TGTGCCAGCAGCTTAGCAGGACTGAAGCCCCAGCATTTT
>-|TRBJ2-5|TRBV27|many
CASSSTGGETQYF
TGTGCCAGCAGTTCGACAGGAGGAGAGACCCAGTACTTC
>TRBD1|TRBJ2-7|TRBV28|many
CASRTMGTATYEQYF
TGTGCCAGCAGGACTATGGGGACAGCAACCTACGAGCAGTACTTC
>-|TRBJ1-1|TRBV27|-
CASSLSGSRTEAFF
TGTGCCAGCAGTTTATCGGGGAGTAGGACTGAAGCTTTCTTT
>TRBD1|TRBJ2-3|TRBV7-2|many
CASRRGTDTDTQYF
TGTGCCAGCAGACGTGGGACAGACACAGATACGCAGTATTTT
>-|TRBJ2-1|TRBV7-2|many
CASSLRQTPYNEQFF
TGTGCCAGCAGCTTACGTCAGACGCCCTACAATGAGCAGTTCTTC
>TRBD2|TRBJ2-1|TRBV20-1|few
CSAERGGSYNEQFF
TGCAGTGCTGAACGGGGGGGATCCTACAATGAGCAGTTCTTC
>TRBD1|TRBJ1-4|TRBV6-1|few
CASRRDRGNEKLFF
TGTGCCAGCAGACGGGACAGGGGTAATGAAAAACTGTTTTTT
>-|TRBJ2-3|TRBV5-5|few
CASSPPPEGRTDTQYF
TGTGCCAGCAGCCCGCCACCGGAGGGCCGCACAGATACGCAGTATTTT
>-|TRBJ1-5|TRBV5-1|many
CASSRLPGDSNQPQHF
TGCGCCAGCAGCCGTCTCCCGGGGGATAGCAATCAGCCCCAGCATTTT
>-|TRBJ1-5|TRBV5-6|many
CASSLGPYSNQPQHF
TGTGCCAGCAGTCTTGGCCCCTATAGCAATCAGCCCCAGCATTTT
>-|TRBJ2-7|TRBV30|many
CAWSVDVSPGYSYEQYF
TGTGCCTGGAGTGTAGACGTATCACCGGGATACTCCTACGAGCAGTACTTC
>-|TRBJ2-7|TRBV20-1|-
CSARDPTGSYEQYF
TGCAGTGCTAGAGATCCGACAGGCTCCTACGAGCAGTACTTC
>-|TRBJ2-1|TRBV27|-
CASSFGGREQFF
TGTGCCAGCAGTTTTGGAGGGCGTGAGCAGTTCTTC
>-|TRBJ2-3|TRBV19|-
CASSRNSGYTDTQYF
TGTGCCAGTAGTAGGAATAGCGGATACACAGATACGCAGTATTTT
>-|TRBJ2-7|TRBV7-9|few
CASSSHLSSYEQYF
TGTGCCAGCAGCTCACACTTGAGCTCCTACGAGCAGTACTTC
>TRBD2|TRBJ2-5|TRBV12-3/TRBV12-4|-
CASSPRGGATQYF
TGTGCCAGCAGTCCCCGGGGGGGTGCGACCCAGTACTTC
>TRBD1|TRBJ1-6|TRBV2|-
CASSEGTGPSPLHF
TGTGCCAGCAGCGAAGGGACAGGCCCCTCACCCCTCCACTTT
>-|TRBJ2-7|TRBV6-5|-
CASSFLGTLTYEQYF
TGTGCCAGCAGTTTCCTCGGGACTCTAACCTACGAGCAGTACTTC
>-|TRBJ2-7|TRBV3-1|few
CASSHRTGRDYEQYF
TGTGCCAGCAGCCACCGGACGGGCCGGGACTACGAGCAGTACTTC
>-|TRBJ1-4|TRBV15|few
CATSRDLGQVKLFF
TGTGCCACCAGCAGAGATCTCGGGCAGGTTAAACTGTTTTTT
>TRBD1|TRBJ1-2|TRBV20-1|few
CSAPTGGYGYGYTF
TGCAGTGCTCCCACAGGGGGCTACGGCTATGGCTACACCTTC
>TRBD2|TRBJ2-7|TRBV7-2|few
CASSHSGKLYEQYF
TGTGCCAGCAGCCATAGCGGGAAACTCTACGAGCAGTACTTC
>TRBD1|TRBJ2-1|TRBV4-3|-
CASSGTGYDHNEQFF
TGCGCCAGCAGTGGGACAGGGTACGACCACAATGAGCAGTTCTTC